Listed below are T cell receptor beta chains from one sample, sequenced in a study of PD-1 blockade in classical Hodgkin lymphoma. Here immunoSEQ multiplex PCR was the method, and the copy in TCRdb shows in-frame clones only, minus some. Counted here are roughly 45,000 clones, roughly 78% occurring once; the ten biggest clones make up 2.5% to 3%. The material sequenced was peripheral blood mononuclear cells (PBMCs), taken before the second cycle of nivolumab. These receptors were taken from a human donor with classical Hodgkin lymphoma. Both conserved end residues are part of each CDR3. A D gene is named only where the DNA matches it firmly. Some rows mark clone size as missing; the rest say once, few, many or name a class of expanded clone.

11	TRBV30	-	TRBJ1-1	few	CAWMAVAGAFF	TGTGCCTGGATGGCCGTGGCGGGAGCTTTCTTT
14	TRBV4-2	TRBD1	TRBJ1-4	-	CASSQGTGGEKLFF	TGTGCCAGCAGCCAAGGGACAGGGGGGGAAAAACTGTTTTTT
11	TRBV19	-	TRBJ1-1	-	CASSIRLEAFF	TGTGCCAGTAGCATACGATTAGAAGCTTTCTTT
14	TRBV4-2	-	TRBJ2-7	few	CASSPGLTSYEQYF	TGTGCCAGCAGCCCGGGACTGACATCCTACGAGCAGTACTTC
13	TRBV4-3	-	TRBJ1-6	-	CASSQDTNSPLHF	TGCGCCAGCAGCCAAGATACGAATTCACCCCTCCACTTT
11	TRBV10-3	-	TRBJ1-3	-	CAIKRGNTIYF	TGTGCCATCAAAAGAGGAAACACCATATATTTT
17	TRBV28	-	TRBJ1-5	-	CASSLSSMGWEHQPQHF	TGTGCCAGCAGTCTCAGTTCTATGGGATGGGAACATCAGCCCCAGCATTTT
13	TRBV14	-	TRBJ1-1	many	CASSRAITFEAFF	TGTGCCAGCAGCCGGGCAATCACCTTTGAAGCTTTCTTT
16	TRBV19	TRBD1	TRBJ1-1	-	CASSGLSRGLHTEAFF	TGTGCCAGTAGTGGACTGTCTAGGGGGCTACATACTGAAGCTTTCTTT
17	TRBV27	-	TRBJ2-4	-	CASSKQGFQITKNIQYF	TGTGCCAGCAGTAAACAGGGATTCCAAATAACCAAAAACATTCAGTACTTC
15	TRBV7-2	-	TRBJ2-5	once	CASSLDLARQETQYF	TGTGCCAGCAGCTTAGATCTAGCGCGACAAGAGACCCAGTACTTC
17	TRBV11-2	-	TRBJ1-2	-	CASSFYPPSLTRDGYTF	TGTGCCAGCAGCTTTTACCCCCCCAGTCTAACCCGGGATGGCTACACCTTC
14	TRBV18	-	TRBJ1-1	-	CASSLAQGNTEAFF	TGTGCCAGCTCACTTGCCCAGGGAAACACTGAAGCTTTCTTT
16	TRBV7-3	-	TRBJ2-1	-	CASSLGSAGSLGEQFF	TGTGCCAGCAGCTTAGGCTCTGCGGGGTCACTCGGCGAGCAGTTCTTC
15	TRBV7-2	TRBD1	TRBJ1-4	-	CASSLQGARDEKLFF	TGTGCCAGCAGCCTTCAGGGGGCGCGGGATGAAAAACTGTTTTTT
15	TRBV28	-	TRBJ1-1	-	CASSSPDSDNTEAFF	TGTGCCAGCAGTTCCCCGGACTCAGACAACACTGAAGCTTTCTTT
16	TRBV7-9	TRBD1	TRBJ1-2	-	CASSSPLQGAYGGYTF	TGTGCCAGCAGCAGTCCCCTACAGGGGGCGTACGGTGGCTACACCTTC
12	TRBV28	-	TRBJ2-7	-	CASEGEDYEQYF	TGTGCCTCCGAAGGGGAGGACTACGAGCAGTACTTC
13	TRBV29-1	-	TRBJ2-7	few	CSVSGVGLYEQYF	TGCAGCGTCTCGGGTGTGGGCTTGTACGAGCAGTACTTC
14	TRBV7-9	TRBD1	TRBJ2-5	-	CASSSGTAQETQYF	TGTGCCAGCAGCTCCGGGACAGCCCAAGAGACCCAGTACTTC
18	TRBV7-4	-	TRBJ1-5	-	CASTDPLGSTRGNQPQHF	TGTGCCAGCACCGACCCCCTCGGCTCTACCAGGGGCAATCAGCCCCAGCATTTT
18	TRBV9	TRBD2	TRBJ2-5	-	CASSGGRLAGAGGETQYF	TGTGCCAGCAGCGGGGGAAGACTAGCGGGAGCGGGTGGGGAGACCCAGTACTTC
16	TRBV27	-	TRBJ2-7	-	CASSLLGTYFSYEQYF	TGTGCCAGCAGCTTACTGGGGACATACTTTTCCTACGAGCAGTACTTC
14	TRBV9	TRBD1	TRBJ1-1	-	CASSAHGTGEKAFF	TGTGCCAGCAGCGCTCACGGGACAGGGGAAAAAGCTTTCTTT
14	TRBV5-8	-	TRBJ2-1	-	CASSLLGIDNEQFF	TGTGCCAGCAGCTTGTTGGGAATAGACAATGAGCAGTTCTTC
13	TRBV30	-	TRBJ1-2	-	CSRVGREDNGYTF	TGTTCCCGCGTTGGCAGGGAGGACAATGGCTACACCTTC
15	TRBV6-5	TRBD1	TRBJ1-3	-	CASSYGGTVGNTIYF	TGTGCCAGCAGTTACGGAGGGACAGTTGGAAACACCATATATTTT
10	TRBV9	-	TRBJ2-3	-	CASSTDTQYF	TGTGCCAGCAGCACAGATACGCAGTATTTT
14	TRBV27	TRBD2	TRBJ2-1	few	CASRTSASVNEQFF	TGTGCCAGCAGGACTAGCGCATCTGTCAATGAGCAGTTCTTC
17	TRBV28	-	TRBJ1-2	-	CASKITGRQKGGYGYTF	TGTGCCAGCAAGATAACAGGAAGACAAAAGGGCGGCTATGGCTACACCTTC
14	TRBV6-1	-	TRBJ2-3	-	CASTRGQSTDTQYF	TGTGCCAGCACGCGGGGGCAGTCAACAGATACGCAGTATTTT
16	TRBV19	-	TRBJ1-5	-	CASSIDGYGNSQPQHF	TGTGCCAGTAGTATAGATGGGTACGGGAACTCGCAGCCCCAGCATTTT